The clone carrying this T cell receptor (beta chain) appeared a few times. The record originates from a study of T-cell reconstitution after alpha-beta-depleted transplantation in children. Library preparation (for TCRbeta) was performed with unique molecular identifiers. Each CDR3 protein is one row after TCRdb ran MiXCR on the PCR reads. This table holds hundreds of thousands of distinct CDR3 sequences, 15% to 20% found once. After removal of 0 bases from V and 0 bases from J, the junction contained 4 bases not matched to a gene. The CDR3 consists of 16 residues. CDR1 is SGHRS, CDR2 YFSETQ, per germline.

The sequence was obtained from a human donor who donated a stem cell graft to a child with acute lymphoblastic leukemia. This rearrangement joins TRBV5-1 to TRBJ1-1; 8 bases map to TRBD1. This material consisted of PBMCs from the stem cell graft donor, taken from the stem cell graft. The CDR3 DNA reads as TGCGCCAGCAGCTTGGACAGGGGGGACCTGAACACTGAAGCTTTCTTT. This encodes CASSLDRGDLNTEAFF.